This is a list of T cell receptor beta chains from one sample in a study of cytomegalovirus exposure and HLA in healthy donors. Generated by immunoSEQ multiplex PCR, the TCRdb table keeps only in-frame clones and is missing some. The data hold around 85,000 clones, with roughly 75% observed a single time. Sequenced material: PBMCs. These receptors were obtained from a man aged 30 to 39 in good health and CMV-seronegative. Both conserved end residues are part of each CDR3. The D gene is left open where the match is weak. Expanded clones are given a class, and other clones once, few, many or no size at all.

cdr3_nt cdr3_aa v_call clone_size j_call d_call
TGTGCCATCAGTTCCCTAGCGGGGGGGATCTACGAGCAGTACTTC CAISSLAGGIYEQYF TRBV10-3 few TRBJ2-7 TRBD2
TGTGCCAGCAGTTTATACCCCGTTGAAGCCACGAACACCGGGGAGCTGTTTTTT CASSLYPVEATNTGELFF TRBV27 . TRBJ2-2 .
TGTGCCAGCAGTTATCTAGGGCGGGGGGGCCCAGATACGCAGTATTTT CASSYLGRGGPDTQYF TRBV6-5 . TRBJ2-3 TRBD2
TGTGCCAGCAGCGGCCGACTAGCGGGAGGGCCGGTGACAGATACGCAGTATTTT CASSGRLAGGPVTDTQYF TRBV7-2 . TRBJ2-3 TRBD2
TGTGCCAGCAGCTTGCCGCAAGAGACCCAGTACTTC CASSLPQETQYF TRBV5-4 . TRBJ2-5 .
TGTGCCAGCAGTTTATCGGGGCGGAACACTGAAGCTTTCTTT CASSLSGRNTEAFF TRBV27 . TRBJ1-1 .
TGTGCCAGCAGAGGGACAGCGACAAACACTGAAGCTTTCTTT CASRGTATNTEAFF TRBV5-4 . TRBJ1-1 TRBD1
TGTGCCAGCAGTGACCGACGGGGCTCTGGGGCCAACGTCCTGACTTTC CASSDRRGSGANVLTF TRBV6-1 . TRBJ2-6 .
TGCGCCAGCATTCGGGAGACAGAGAACACTGAAGCTTTCTTT CASIRETENTEAFF TRBV23-1 . TRBJ1-1 .
TGTGCCAGCAGTGTGACAGGGGGCGCAGGCACTGAAGCTTTCTTT CASSVTGGAGTEAFF TRBV6-1 . TRBJ1-1 TRBD1
TGTGCCTGGAGTCAAGGGGATGAAGCTTTCTTT CAWSQGDEAFF TRBV30 . TRBJ1-1 .
TGTGCCAGCAGCTTAGCGTTTGGGACAGCCTACGAGCAGTACTTC CASSLAFGTAYEQYF TRBV7-2 . TRBJ2-7 TRBD1
TGTGCCAGCAGTTTTCAACTCGACAGAAACATTCAGTACTTC CASSFQLDRNIQYF TRBV13 . TRBJ2-4 .
TGCGCCAGCAGCACAGGGACGTACTCCTACGAGCAGTACTTC CASSTGTYSYEQYF TRBV4-1 . TRBJ2-7 .
TGTGCCAGCAGCTTCCGACAGGGACCCGAGGAAAACATTCAGTACTTC CASSFRQGPEENIQYF TRBV7-9 . TRBJ2-4 TRBD1
TGTGCCAGCAGCGCGGCAGGGGGCAGCATCGGGGAGCAGTACTTC CASSAAGGSIGEQYF TRBV9 . TRBJ2-7 TRBD1
TGTGCCTGGAGTGGGAACAGCTACACCGGGGAGCTGTTTTTT CAWSGNSYTGELFF TRBV30 . TRBJ2-2 .
TGTGCCAGCAGTGAATCGACTAGCGGGAGATTAAGAGGAGAGACCCAGTACTTC CASSESTSGRLRGETQYF TRBV2 . TRBJ2-5 TRBD2
TGTGCCAGCAGTCTAGCGGGAGGCACCTACGAGCAGTACTTC CASSLAGGTYEQYF TRBV6-1 . TRBJ2-7 TRBD2
TGTGCTAGCAGCCTAACAGGGGATCAGCCCCAGCATTTT CASSLTGDQPQHF TRBV7-3 . TRBJ1-5 TRBD1
TGTGCCAGCTCACCACCGGGGGGGGATGAGCAGTTCTTC CASSPPGGDEQFF TRBV18 . TRBJ2-1 TRBD2
TGTGCCAGCTCACCGGCGGGGGAAAAACTGTTTTTT CASSPAGEKLFF TRBV18 . TRBJ1-4 .
TGCGCCAGCAGCCGGGGGGTGTATGGCTACACCTTC CASSRGVYGYTF TRBV4-3 . TRBJ1-2 .
TGTGCCAGCAGCCCGGACGGCGGGAGGGGGGAGACCCAGTACTTC CASSPDGGRGETQYF TRBV13 once TRBJ2-5 TRBD2
TGTGCCAGTAGTATCCGGGACAGGGACACCGGGGAGCTGTTTTTT CASSIRDRDTGELFF TRBV19 once TRBJ2-2 TRBD1
TGTGCCAGTAGTATAGGACAGGGTGGCTACACCTTC CASSIGQGGYTF TRBV19 . TRBJ1-2 TRBD1
TGTGCCAGCAGAAGACAACCTAATGAAAAACTGTTTTTT CASRRQPNEKLFF TRBV7-9 . TRBJ1-4 .
TGCGCCAGCAGCCATGATAGGGGGGGCCGGAACACTGAAGCTTTCTTT CASSHDRGGRNTEAFF TRBV4-1 . TRBJ1-1 .
TGTGCCAGCAGCTTACTGGGGACTGGCCAGCCCCAGCATTTT CASSLLGTGQPQHF TRBV7-6 few TRBJ1-5 .
TGTGCCAGCAGTTACGGAGCTGCGGGTACGCAGTATTTT CASSYGAAGTQYF TRBV6-5 . TRBJ2-3 .
TGTGCCAGCAGTCTCAAGACTAGCGGGGGACCAGGGGAGTACTTC CASSLKTSGGPGEYF TRBV6-5 . TRBJ2-7 TRBD2
TGTGCCAGCTTGCGGGGACTGGAGACAGATACGCAGTATTTT CASLRGLETDTQYF TRBV6-1 . TRBJ2-3 .
TGCGCCAGCAGCCCTGAACAACCGGGACAGGCCATCGGCACAGATACGCAGTATTTT CASSPEQPGQAIGTDTQYF TRBV4-3 . TRBJ2-3 TRBD1
TGTGCCAGCAGCTTAGTTGGGGAGGAGGAAAAACTGTTTTTT CASSLVGEEEKLFF TRBV7-9 . TRBJ1-4 .
TGTGCCAGCAGTGCTGTTGGGACACGGAATAGCAATCAGCCCCAGCATTTT CASSAVGTRNSNQPQHF TRBV28 once TRBJ1-5 .
TGTGCCAGCAGCGGATCAGGGGGCGGAGAGACCCAGTACTTC CASSGSGGGETQYF TRBV9 . TRBJ2-5 TRBD1
TGTGCCAGCGGGTCAACAGGGCACTCTGGAAACACCATATATTTT CASGSTGHSGNTIYF TRBV28 . TRBJ1-3 .
TGTGCCACCAGCAGTAGATCAGGGACAGGGGGCACCGGGGAGCTGTTTTTT CATSSRSGTGGTGELFF TRBV15 few TRBJ2-2 TRBD1
TGTGCCAGCAGCTTTGCTGAGGGAACTGAAGCTTTCTTT CASSFAEGTEAFF TRBV11-3 . TRBJ1-1 .
TGTGCCAGCAACAGGGAAGCTAGCACAGATACGCAGTATTTT CASNREASTDTQYF TRBV2 . TRBJ2-3 .
TGTGCCAGCAGCCACGACAGGGGTGAAACCGGGGAGCTGTTTTTT CASSHDRGETGELFF TRBV11-1 . TRBJ2-2 TRBD1
TGCGCCAGTAAGCTAGCGGGAGTGGCAGATACGCAGTATTTT CASKLAGVADTQYF TRBV5-1 . TRBJ2-3 TRBD2
TGTGCCTGGACCAAATTACTAACACCTAATTCACCCCTCCACTTT CAWTKLLTPNSPLHF TRBV30 once TRBJ1-6 .
TGTGCCATCACCCCTACAGGGGGTAATGAAAAACTGTTTTTT CAITPTGGNEKLFF TRBV28 . TRBJ1-4 TRBD1
TGTGCCAGCAGTTTGACACTGCAGCCCCAGCATTTT CASSLTLQPQHF TRBV28 . TRBJ1-5 .
TGTGCCAGCAGCTTGTGGGGGTTTTCAGGGGGTCAGCCCCAGCATTTT CASSLWGFSGGQPQHF TRBV5-8 . TRBJ1-5 TRBD1
TGTGCCAGCACCGCTGGTGGGAGAGGAGAGCAGTACTTC CASTAGGRGEQYF TRBV6-6 . TRBJ2-7 .
TGTGCCAGCAGCCCGGGACTAGCGGGAATGACACCCGGCACAGATACGCAGTATTTT CASSPGLAGMTPGTDTQYF TRBV7-9 . TRBJ2-3 TRBD2
TGCGCCAGCAGCTTGAGGGGGAACACTGAAGCTTTCTTT CASSLRGNTEAFF TRBV5-1 . TRBJ1-1 .
TGTGCCAGCAGTTCGGGGGACAGGGTTCAGCCCCAGCATTTT CASSSGDRVQPQHF TRBV28 . TRBJ1-5 TRBD1
TGTGCCAGCGGCCGGGACAGGGGGCATACTGGCTACACCTTC CASGRDRGHTGYTF TRBV7-2 . TRBJ1-2 TRBD1
TGTGCCAGCAGCCTACGGGACAGGGTGGGGCAGCCCCAGCATTTT CASSLRDRVGQPQHF TRBV5-8 . TRBJ1-5 TRBD1
TGTGCCAGCAGTTGGACTAGCGGGACCTACAATGAGCAGTTCTTC CASSWTSGTYNEQFF TRBV6-4 few TRBJ2-1 TRBD2